This TCR beta chain was recovered during a study of CD8 T cells in Susac syndrome. Study results and limitations: Only a relatively small number of individuals were included in the TCR sequencing and HLA analysis. Peak Susac CD8+ clonal expansion occurred in TEMRA cells and active patients.

As regards this clonotype: Its antigen is as yet unknown.

Each Susac syndrome patient had definite or probable disease by recently defined criteria. CDR1 SGHRS and CDR2 YFSETQ come from the germline V gene. With V trimmed by 3 bases and J by 6 bases, 11 bases remained unmatched. The CDR3 has 16 amino acids. RNA amounts of roughly 0.5 to 1 ug underwent reverse transcription with random hexamers. Amplification of TCR beta CDR3 was carried out by immunoSEQ multiplex PCR, which covered 54 Vbeta and 13 Jbeta segments. TCRdb processed the immunoSEQ multiplex PCR reads anew with MiXCR; each CDR3 protein has one entry. The sample has some 200,000 distinct CDR3 sequences; around 93% are singletons.

The rearrangement joins TRBV5-1 to TRBJ2-3; 9 bases fit TRBD2. What was sequenced was CD8+ T cells from PBMCs. The origin of this receptor is a human donor with Susac syndrome. CDR3 DNA sequence: TGCGCCAGCAGCTCCCCCTTAGCGGGAGCTTACGATACGCAGTATTTT. Protein: CASSSPLAGAYDTQYF.